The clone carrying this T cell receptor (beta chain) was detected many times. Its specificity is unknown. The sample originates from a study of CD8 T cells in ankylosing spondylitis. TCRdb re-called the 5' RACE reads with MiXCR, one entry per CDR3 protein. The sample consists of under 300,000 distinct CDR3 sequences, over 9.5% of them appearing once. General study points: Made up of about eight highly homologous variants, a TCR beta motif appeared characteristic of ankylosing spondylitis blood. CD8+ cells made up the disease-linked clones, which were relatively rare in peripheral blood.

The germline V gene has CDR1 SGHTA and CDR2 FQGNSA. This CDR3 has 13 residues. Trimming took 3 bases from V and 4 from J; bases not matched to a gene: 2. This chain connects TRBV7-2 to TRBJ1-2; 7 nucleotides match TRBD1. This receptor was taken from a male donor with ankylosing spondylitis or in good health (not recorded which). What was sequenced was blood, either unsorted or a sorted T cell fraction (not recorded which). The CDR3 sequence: CASSFGTAYGYTF. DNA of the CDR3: TGTGCCAGCAGCTTTGGGACAGCCTATGGCTACACCTTC.